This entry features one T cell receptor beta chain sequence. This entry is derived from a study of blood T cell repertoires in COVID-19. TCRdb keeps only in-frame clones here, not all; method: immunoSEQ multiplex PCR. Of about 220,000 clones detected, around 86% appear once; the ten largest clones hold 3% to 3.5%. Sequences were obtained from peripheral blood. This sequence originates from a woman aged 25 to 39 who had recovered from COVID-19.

The CDR3 bases are TGTGCCAGTACAGGGGCCACCTACGAGCAGTACTTC. Its translation is CASTGATYEQYF. V gene TRBV5-6 combines with J gene TRBJ2-7; TRBD1 matches 7 bases. The CDR3 extends over 12 amino acids. With 8 bases clipped from V and 2 bases from J, the junction kept 4 bases outside the gene matches. CDR1 is SGHDT, CDR2 YYEEEE, per germline. Complete variable domain (other parts from reference TRBV5-6 and TRBJ2-7): DAGVTQSPTHLIKTRGQQVTLRCSPKSGHDTVSWYQQALGQGPQFIFQYYEEEERQRGNFPDRFSGHQFPNYSSELNVNALLLGDSALYLCASTGATYEQYFGPGTRLTVT.